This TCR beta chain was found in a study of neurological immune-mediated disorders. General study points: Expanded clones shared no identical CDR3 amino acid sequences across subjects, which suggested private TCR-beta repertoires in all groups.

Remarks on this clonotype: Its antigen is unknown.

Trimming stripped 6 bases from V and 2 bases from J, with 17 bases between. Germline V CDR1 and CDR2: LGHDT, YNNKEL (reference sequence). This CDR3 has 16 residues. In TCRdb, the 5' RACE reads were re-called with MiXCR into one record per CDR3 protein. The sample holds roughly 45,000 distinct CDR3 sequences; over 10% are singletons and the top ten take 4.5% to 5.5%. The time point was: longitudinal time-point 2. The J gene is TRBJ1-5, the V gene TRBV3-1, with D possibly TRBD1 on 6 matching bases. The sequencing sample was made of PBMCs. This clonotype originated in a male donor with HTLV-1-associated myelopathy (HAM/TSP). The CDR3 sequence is CASSPSGRGGNQPQHF. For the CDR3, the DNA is TGTGCCAGCAGTCCGTCGGGTAGGGGGGGCAATCAGCCCCAGCATTTT.